A single sample gave rise to the 19 T cell receptor beta chains below, sequenced in a study of blood T cell repertoires in COVID-19. Repertoires were generated with immunoSEQ multiplex PCR, while TCRdb's copy carries only in-frame clones and drops some. The sample contains some 200,000 clones, roughly 84% of which appear only once. The sample comprised peripheral blood. These receptors originate from a woman of 80 years or more with COVID-19, enrolled during active disease.

The gene calls are TRBV19 and TRBJ1-5; 8 positions match TRBD1. The CDR3 sequence is 16 residues long. Trimming cost V 5 bases and J 0 bases; bases outside gene matches: 6. Germline CDR1 is LNHDA and CDR2 is SQIVND (reference sequence). In DNA, the CDR3 is TGTGCCAGTAGTGTACAGGGGGGGTATAGCAATCAGCCCCAGCATTTT. Amino acid sequence: CASSVQGGYSNQPQHF.

The V and J genes are TRBV28 and TRBJ1-1, with D unclear. Deletions cut 2 bases from V and 4 bases from J, with 8 bases between. Germline V gene data show CDR1 as MDHEN and CDR2 as SYDVKM. The CDR3 spans 13 residues. The CDR3 nucleotides read TGTGCCAGCAGTTTAGGAAGGAGCACTGAAGCTTTCTTT. Its protein product is CASSLGRSTEAFF. Full variable domain (rest looked up from reference TRBV28 and TRBJ1-1): DVKVTQSSRYLVKRTGEKVFLECVQDMDHENMFWYRQDPGLGLRLIYFSYDVKMKEKGDIPEGYSVSREKKERFSLILESASTNQTSMYLCASSLGRSTEAFFGQGTRLTVV.

This clone was picked up one time. The V and J genes are TRBV10-1 and TRBJ1-2, with a possible D match to TRBD1 (6 bases). The CDR3 spans 13 residues. V dropped 6 bases and J dropped 3 bases, with 11 bases sitting between them. Per germline, CDR1 WNHNN and CDR2 SYGVQD (reference sequence). Here the CDR3 DNA reads TGCGCCAGCAGCAGGGGAGATGACTATGGCTACACCTTC. This gives the protein CASSRGDDYGYTF.

This clone occurred a few times. This sequence joins TRBV28 and TRBJ1-2; D is uncertain. The germline V gene encodes CDR1 MDHEN and CDR2 SYDVKM. This CDR3 region has 14 residues. Trimming cost V 10 bases and J 5 bases, with 20 bases left between them. The CDR3 protein is CATAKTRTVYGYTF. For the CDR3, the DNA is TGTGCCACCGCGAAAACTAGGACGGTTTATGGCTACACCTTC.

CDR3 DNA sequence: TGCGCCAGCAGGCCAAATACCGGGACAGGCGGTGAGACCCAGTACTTC. Translated, it gives CASRPNTGTGGETQYF. The rearrangement uses TRBV5-1 and TRBJ2-5, with 8 nucleotides matching TRBD1. Trimming cost V 5 bases and J 5 bases; bases outside gene matches: 14. In germline, CDR1 is SGHRS, CDR2 YFSETQ. The CDR3 length is 16 residues.

The V and J genes are TRBV4-2 and TRBJ1-6; TRBD1 is a possible D gene (5 bases). With 1 base removed from V and 6 bases from J, the gap between germline ends came to 10 bases. Germline V gene data show CDR1 as LGHNA and CDR2 as YNFKEQ. This CDR3 has 15 residues. The CDR3 DNA reads TGTGCCAGCAGCCAAGTCGGGGGAGGTAATTCACCCCTCCACTTT. Residues: CASSQVGGGNSPLHF.

The chain employs TRBV7-2 and TRBJ2-1; maybe TRBD2 (5 bases). Trimming shortened V by 5 bases and J by 0 bases, and 20 bases separated the two germline ends. CDR3 length: 18 amino acids. CDR1 is SGHTA, CDR2 FQGNSA, per germline. The CDR3 loop is CASSGRSAGGTSYNEQFF. In DNA, the CDR3 is TGTGCCAGCAGCGGGCGATCGGCGGGTGGTACCTCCTACAATGAGCAGTTCTTC.

CDR3 sequence (DNA): TGTGCCAGCAGCCAAGACTCCAGGGCTGGAAACACCATATATTTT. This codes for CASSQDSRAGNTIYF. The V gene is TRBV4-2, the J gene TRBJ1-3, with a tentative D call TRBD1 (5 bases). The germline CDR1 and CDR2 sequences are LGHNA and YNFKEQ. V gave up 0 bases and J gave up 2 bases, with 8 bases separating them. This CDR3 spans 15 amino acids.

V gene TRBV7-2 combines with J gene TRBJ2-5; maybe TRBD1 (5 bases). V was pared by 0 bases and J by 4 bases, with 15 bases between. The CDR3 loop spans 16 amino acids. Per the germline V gene, CDR1 is SGHTA and CDR2 is FQGNSA. This CDR3 reads CASSLAWQGGRETQYF. The CDR3 bases are TGTGCCAGCAGCTTAGCGTGGCAGGGTGGGCGAGAGACCCAGTACTTC.

This clone has a single count. The rearrangement links TRBV27 to TRBJ1-1, with a weak D call TRBD1 (5 bases). The CDR3 length is 14 residues. The V gene's germline CDR1 is MNHEY and CDR2 SMNVEV (reference sequence). V lost 3 bases, J lost 1 base, and 9 bases lay in between. This CDR3 is CASSFWGGNTEAFF. Here the CDR3 DNA reads TGTGCCAGCAGTTTTTGGGGGGGGAACACTGAAGCTTTCTTT.

CDR3 DNA: TGTGCCAGCAGCCAAGATGGGGGGGTCAGAAGCTACACCTTC. Translation: CASSQDGGVRSYTF. The chain joins TRBV4-2 to TRBJ1-2, with D possibly being TRBD1 (5 bases). V lost 0 bases, J lost 9 bases, and 14 bases lay in between. This CDR3 has 14 amino acids. CDR1 is LGHNA and CDR2 is YNFKEQ in the germline V gene.

This sequence joins TRBV2 and TRBJ1-5; D might be TRBD1 (5 bases). The CDR3 contains 15 residues. Looked up from germline, CDR1 is SNHLY and CDR2 is FYNNEI. V lost 4 bases and J 3 bases, leaving 13 bases between the germline ends. This CDR3 is CASSGGDSPNQPQHF. CDR3 in DNA: TGTGCCAGCAGTGGGGGTGACAGTCCCAATCAGCCCCAGCATTTT.

The gene calls are TRBV15 and TRBJ1-2, with 8 positions matching TRBD1. After removal of 0 bases from V and 6 bases from J, the junction contained 9 bases not matched to a gene. This CDR3 comprises 16 residues. CDR1 and CDR2 (germline): LNHNV, YYDKDF (reference sequence). CDR3 loop: CATSRESQGADNGYTF. The CDR3 DNA follows: TGTGCCACCAGCAGAGAAAGCCAGGGGGCTGATAATGGCTACACCTTC.

The gene calls are TRBV30 and TRBJ1-6; 8 bases are a match to TRBD1. CDR1 GTSNPN and CDR2 SVGIG come from the germline V gene (reference sequence). This CDR3 has 15 residues. The V segment lost 0 bases and the J segment 7 bases; nucleotides outside the gene matches: 5. The CDR3, as DNA: TGTGCCTGGAGTGTACCGGACAGGGAAAATTCACCCCTCCACTTT. This sequence encodes CAWSVPDRENSPLHF.

About this clone itself: Other DNA sequences in the same sample also yield this CDR3. The chain has TRBV3-1 (or the pseudogene TRBV3-2) and TRBJ1-5; D gene ambiguous. V was cut by 1 base and J by 6 bases, with 7 bases left in between. Per the germline V gene, CDR1 is LGHDT and CDR2 is YNNKEL (reference sequence). CDR3 length: 13 residues. This chain's CDR3 is CASSQGSGQPQHF. CDR3 nucleotides: TGTGCCAGCAGCCAAGGCTCCGGTCAGCCCCAGCATTTT.

This clone appeared once. This chain connects TRBV5-1 to TRBJ1-6, with D possibly being TRBD1 (5 bases). From germline, CDR1 is SGHRS and CDR2 YFSETQ. The V gene lost 0 bases and the J gene lost 9 bases, with 13 bases spanning the gap. The CDR3 has 15 residues. The chain's CDR3 is CASSLVGGEGSPLHF. CDR3 sequence (DNA): TGCGCCAGCAGCTTGGTTGGGGGGGAGGGTTCACCCCTCCACTTT. Full variable domain (rest looked up from reference TRBV5-1 and TRBJ1-6): KAGVTQTPRYLIKTRGQQVTLSCSPISGHRSVSWYQQTPGQGLQFLFEYFSETQRNKGNFPGRFSGRQFSNSRSEMNVSTLELGDSALYLCASSLVGGEGSPLHFGNGTRLTVT.

The CDR3 spells CATRDSSGNTIYF. CDR3 sequence (DNA): TGTGCCACCCGGGACTCCTCTGGAAACACCATATATTTT. This rearrangement joins TRBV19 to TRBJ1-3; possibly TRBD1 for D (5 bases). V was cut by 10 bases and J by 0 bases, with 10 bases left in between. Germline V CDR1 and CDR2: LNHDA, SQIVND (reference sequence). The CDR3 sequence is 13 residues long.

This clone was found a few times. V is TRBV30 and J is TRBJ2-7; TRBD1 is a possible D gene (5 bases). There are 11 residues in the CDR3. V lost 5 bases and J 4 bases, leaving 9 bases between the germline ends. Germline V CDR1 and CDR2: GTSNPN, SVGIG (reference sequence). The CDR3 DNA reads as TGTGCCTGGTCAGGGCCTTACGAGCAGTACGTC. Its translation: CAWSGPYEQYV.

The gene calls are TRBV3-1 (or the pseudogene TRBV3-2) and TRBJ2-1; 7 bases match TRBD1. Germline trimming cut 2 bases from V and 5 bases from J; bases unmatched to any gene: 6. Germline CDR1 LGHDT, CDR2 YNNKEL (reference sequence). The CDR3 extends over 15 amino acids. The CDR3, as DNA: TGTGCCAGCAGCCAAAGGGACAGACCGAACAATGAGCAGTTCTTC. Its translation is CASSQRDRPNNEQFF.